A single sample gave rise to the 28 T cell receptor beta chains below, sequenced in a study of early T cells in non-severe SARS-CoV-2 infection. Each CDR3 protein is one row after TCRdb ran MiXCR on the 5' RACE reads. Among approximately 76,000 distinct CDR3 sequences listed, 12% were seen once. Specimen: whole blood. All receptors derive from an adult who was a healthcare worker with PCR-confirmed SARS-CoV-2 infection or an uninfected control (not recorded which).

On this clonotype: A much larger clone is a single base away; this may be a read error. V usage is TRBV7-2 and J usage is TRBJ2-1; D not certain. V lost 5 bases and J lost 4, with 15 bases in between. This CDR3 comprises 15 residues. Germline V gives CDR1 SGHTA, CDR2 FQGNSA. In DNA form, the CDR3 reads TGTGCCAGCAGCGCTGTCAGCCGAGATTACAATGAGCAGTTCTTC. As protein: CASSAVSRDYNEQFF.

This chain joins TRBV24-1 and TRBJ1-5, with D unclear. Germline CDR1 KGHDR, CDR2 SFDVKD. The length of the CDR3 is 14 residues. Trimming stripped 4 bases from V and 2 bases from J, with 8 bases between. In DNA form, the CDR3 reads TGTGCCACCAGTGAGCGGATCGGCAATCAGCCCCAGCATTTT. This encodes CATSERIGNQPQHF.

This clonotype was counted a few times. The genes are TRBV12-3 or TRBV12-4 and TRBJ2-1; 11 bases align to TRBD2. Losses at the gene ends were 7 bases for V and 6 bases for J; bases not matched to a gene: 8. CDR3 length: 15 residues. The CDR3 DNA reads TGTGCCAGCATCCGAATAGCGGGAGGGCGCAATGAGCAGTTCTTC. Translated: CASIRIAGGRNEQFF.

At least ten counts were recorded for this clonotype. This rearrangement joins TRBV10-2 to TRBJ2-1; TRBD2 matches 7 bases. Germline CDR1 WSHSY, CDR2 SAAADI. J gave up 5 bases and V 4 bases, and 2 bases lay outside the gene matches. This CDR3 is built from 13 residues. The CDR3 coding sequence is TGCGCCAGCAGTGGGACTAGGAACAATGAGCAGTTCTTC. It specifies CASSGTRNNEQFF.

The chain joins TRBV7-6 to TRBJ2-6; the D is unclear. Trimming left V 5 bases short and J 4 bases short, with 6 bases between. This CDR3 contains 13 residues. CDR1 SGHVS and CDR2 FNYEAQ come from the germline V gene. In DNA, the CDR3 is TGTGCCAGCAGCGCGCAGGGGGCCAACGTCCTGACTTTC. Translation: CASSAQGANVLTF.

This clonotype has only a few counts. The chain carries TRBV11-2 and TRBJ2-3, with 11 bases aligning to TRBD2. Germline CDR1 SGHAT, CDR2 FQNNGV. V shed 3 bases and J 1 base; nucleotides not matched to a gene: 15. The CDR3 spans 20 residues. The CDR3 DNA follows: TGTGCCAGCAGCTTTAGCCCTTTAGCGGGAGGGCCGACCGGCACAGATACGCAGTATTTT. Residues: CASSFSPLAGGPTGTDTQYF.

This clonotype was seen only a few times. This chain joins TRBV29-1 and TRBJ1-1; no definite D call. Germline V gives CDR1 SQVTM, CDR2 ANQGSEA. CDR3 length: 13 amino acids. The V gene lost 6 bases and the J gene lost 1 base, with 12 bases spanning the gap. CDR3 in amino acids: CSVSAAQNTEAFF. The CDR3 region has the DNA TGCAGCGTCTCCGCGGCCCAGAACACTGAAGCTTTCTTT.

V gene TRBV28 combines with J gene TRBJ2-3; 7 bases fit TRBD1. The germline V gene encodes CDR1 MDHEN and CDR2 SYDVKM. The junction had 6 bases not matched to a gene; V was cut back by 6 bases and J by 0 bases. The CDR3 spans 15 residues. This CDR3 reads CASSPGTVSTDTQYF. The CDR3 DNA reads TGTGCCAGCAGCCCCGGGACAGTTAGCACAGATACGCAGTATTTT. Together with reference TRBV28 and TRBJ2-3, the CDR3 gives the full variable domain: DVKVTQSSRYLVKRTGEKVFLECVQDMDHENMFWYRQDPGLGLRLIYFSYDVKMKEKGDIPEGYSVSREKKERFSLILESASTNQTSMYLCASSPGTVSTDTQYFGPGTRLTVL.

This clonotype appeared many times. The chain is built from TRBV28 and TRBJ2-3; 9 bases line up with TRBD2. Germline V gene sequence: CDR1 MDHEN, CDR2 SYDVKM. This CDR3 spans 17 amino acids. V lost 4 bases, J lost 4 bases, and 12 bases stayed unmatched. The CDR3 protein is CASSSFRQRGEADTQYF. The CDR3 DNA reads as TGTGCCAGCAGTTCCTTTCGGCAGCGGGGGGAGGCAGATACGCAGTATTTT.

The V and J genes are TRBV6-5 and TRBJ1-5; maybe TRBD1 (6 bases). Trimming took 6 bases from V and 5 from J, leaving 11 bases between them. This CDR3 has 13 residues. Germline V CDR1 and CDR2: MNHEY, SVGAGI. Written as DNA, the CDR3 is TGTGCCAGCAGAAAAGGGACACATCAGCCCCAGCATTTT. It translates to CASRKGTHQPQHF.

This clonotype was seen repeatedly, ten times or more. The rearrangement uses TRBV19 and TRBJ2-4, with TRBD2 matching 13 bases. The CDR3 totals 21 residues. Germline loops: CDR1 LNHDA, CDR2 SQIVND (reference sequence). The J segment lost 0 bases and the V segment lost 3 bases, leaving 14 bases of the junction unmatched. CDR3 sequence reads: CASSIWTSGGPAKLAKNIQYF. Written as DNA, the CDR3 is TGTGCCAGTAGTATTTGGACTAGCGGGGGACCTGCAAAACTAGCCAAAAACATTCAGTACTTC.

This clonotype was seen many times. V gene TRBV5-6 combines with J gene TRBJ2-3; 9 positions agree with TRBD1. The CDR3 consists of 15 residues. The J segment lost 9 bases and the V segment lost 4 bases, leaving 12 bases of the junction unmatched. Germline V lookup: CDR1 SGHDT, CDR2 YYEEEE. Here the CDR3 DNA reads TGTGCCAGCAGCCTTACTAACCCAACAGGGGGCACGCAGTATTTT. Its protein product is CASSLTNPTGGTQYF. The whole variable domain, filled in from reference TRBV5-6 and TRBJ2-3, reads DAGVTQSPTHLIKTRGQQVTLRCSPKSGHDTVSWYQQALGQGPQFIFQYYEEEERQRGNFPDRFSGHQFPNYSSELNVNALLLGDSALYLCASSLTNPTGGTQYFGPGTRLTVL.

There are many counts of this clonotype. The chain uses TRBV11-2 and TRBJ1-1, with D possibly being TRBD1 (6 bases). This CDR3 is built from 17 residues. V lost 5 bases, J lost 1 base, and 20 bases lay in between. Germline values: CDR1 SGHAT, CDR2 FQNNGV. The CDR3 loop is CASSRGLDRWRNTEAFF. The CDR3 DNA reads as TGTGCCAGCAGCCGAGGTCTTGACAGGTGGAGGAACACTGAAGCTTTCTTT.

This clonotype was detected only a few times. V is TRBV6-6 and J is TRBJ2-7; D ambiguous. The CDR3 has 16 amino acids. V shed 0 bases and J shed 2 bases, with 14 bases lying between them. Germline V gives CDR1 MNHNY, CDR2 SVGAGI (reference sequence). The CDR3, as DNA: TGTGCCAGCAGTTACTCGAGAACTTTGTCTCCCTACGAGCAGTACTTC. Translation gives CASSYSRTLSPYEQYF.

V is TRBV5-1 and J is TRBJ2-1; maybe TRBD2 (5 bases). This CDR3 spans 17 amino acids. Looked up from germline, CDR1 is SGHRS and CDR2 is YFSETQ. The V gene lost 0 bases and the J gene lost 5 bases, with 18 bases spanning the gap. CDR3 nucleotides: TGCGCCAGCAGCTTGGCCTTAGTAGCCGGGGAGAACAATGAGCAGTTCTTC. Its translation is CASSLALVAGENNEQFF.

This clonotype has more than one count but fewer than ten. The DNA for the CDR3 is TGTGCCAGCAGCCTGACAGGGGCGCGCACCGGGGAGCTGTTTTTT. The encoded protein is CASSLTGARTGELFF. The chain carries TRBV14 and TRBJ2-2, with 8 bases fitting TRBD1. CDR3 length: 15 amino acids. The junction had 5 bases not matched to a gene; V was cut back by 4 bases and J by 4 bases. CDR1 SGHDN and CDR2 FVKESK come from the germline V gene.

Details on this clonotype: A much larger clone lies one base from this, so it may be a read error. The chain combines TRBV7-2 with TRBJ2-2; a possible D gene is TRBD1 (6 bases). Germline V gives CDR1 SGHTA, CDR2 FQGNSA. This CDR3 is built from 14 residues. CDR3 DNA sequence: TGTGTCAGCAGCCGCAGGGGGAACACCGGGGAGCTGTTTTTT. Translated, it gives CVSSRRGNTGELFF.

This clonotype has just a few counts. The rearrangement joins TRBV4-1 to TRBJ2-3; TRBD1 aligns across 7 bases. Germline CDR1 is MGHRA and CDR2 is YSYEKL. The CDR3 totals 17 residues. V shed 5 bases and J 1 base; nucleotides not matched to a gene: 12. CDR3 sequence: CASSARDSQFRTDTQYF. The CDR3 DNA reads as TGCGCCAGCAGCGCCCGGGACAGCCAGTTCCGCACAGATACGCAGTATTTT.

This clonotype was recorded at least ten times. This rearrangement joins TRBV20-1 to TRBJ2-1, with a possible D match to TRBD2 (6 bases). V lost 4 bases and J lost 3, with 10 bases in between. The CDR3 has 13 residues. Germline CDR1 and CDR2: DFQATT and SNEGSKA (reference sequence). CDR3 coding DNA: TGCAGTGCTATTGGGGGGTACTACAATGAGCAGTTCTTC. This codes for CSAIGGYYNEQFF.

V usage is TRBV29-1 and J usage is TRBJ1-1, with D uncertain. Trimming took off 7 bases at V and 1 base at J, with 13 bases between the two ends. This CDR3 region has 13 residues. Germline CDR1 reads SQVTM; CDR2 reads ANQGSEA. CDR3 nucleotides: TGCAGCGCCGAGGCCGGATCGAACACTGAAGCTTTCTTT. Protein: CSAEAGSNTEAFF.

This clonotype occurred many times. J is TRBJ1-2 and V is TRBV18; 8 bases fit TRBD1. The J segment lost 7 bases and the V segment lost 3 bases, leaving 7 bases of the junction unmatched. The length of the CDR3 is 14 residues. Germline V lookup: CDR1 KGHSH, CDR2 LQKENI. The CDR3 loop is CASSPLDRVSGYTF. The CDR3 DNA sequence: TGTGCCAGCTCACCTTTGGACAGGGTGAGTGGCTACACCTTC.

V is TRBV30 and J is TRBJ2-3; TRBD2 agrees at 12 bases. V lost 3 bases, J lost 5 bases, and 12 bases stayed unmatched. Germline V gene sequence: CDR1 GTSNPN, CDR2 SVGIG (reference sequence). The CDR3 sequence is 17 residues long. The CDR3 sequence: CAWSFARTSGVGDTQYF. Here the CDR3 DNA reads TGTGCCTGGAGCTTTGCTAGGACTAGCGGGGTAGGAGATACGCAGTATTTT.

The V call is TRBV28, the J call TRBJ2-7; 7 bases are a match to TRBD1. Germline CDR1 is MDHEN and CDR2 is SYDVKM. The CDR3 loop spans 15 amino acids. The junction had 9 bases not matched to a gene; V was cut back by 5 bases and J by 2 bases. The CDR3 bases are TGTGCCAGCAGTCCAGGGACAGCCTCGACCTACGAGCAGTACTTC. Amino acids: CASSPGTASTYEQYF.

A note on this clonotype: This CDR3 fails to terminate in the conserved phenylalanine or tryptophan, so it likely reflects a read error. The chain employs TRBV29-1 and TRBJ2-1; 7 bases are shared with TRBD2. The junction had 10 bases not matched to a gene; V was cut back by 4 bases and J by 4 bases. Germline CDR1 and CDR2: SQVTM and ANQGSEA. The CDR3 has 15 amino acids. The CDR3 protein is CSVVFGGRSYNEQFS. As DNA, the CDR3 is TGCAGCGTTGTATTTGGCGGGAGATCTTACAATGAGCAGTTCTCC.

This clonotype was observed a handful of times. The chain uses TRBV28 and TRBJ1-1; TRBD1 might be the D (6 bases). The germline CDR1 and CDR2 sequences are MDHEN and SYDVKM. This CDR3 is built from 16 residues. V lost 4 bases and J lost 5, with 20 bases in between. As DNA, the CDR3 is TGTGCCAGCAGTTCCGGGACATATCGTTTCAGGACTGAAGCTTTCTTT. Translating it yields CASSSGTYRFRTEAFF.

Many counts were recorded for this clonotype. CDR3 sequence: CASSQAEGNEQFF. The CDR3 region has the DNA TGCGCCAGCAGCCAGGCTGAGGGGAATGAGCAGTTCTTC. This rearrangement joins TRBV5-1 to TRBJ2-1; either TRBD1 or TRBD2 may supply D (5 bases each). The ends were cut back, 4 bases at V and 7 bases at J, with 12 bases in the middle. In germline, CDR1 is SGHRS, CDR2 YFSETQ. The CDR3 length is 13 residues.

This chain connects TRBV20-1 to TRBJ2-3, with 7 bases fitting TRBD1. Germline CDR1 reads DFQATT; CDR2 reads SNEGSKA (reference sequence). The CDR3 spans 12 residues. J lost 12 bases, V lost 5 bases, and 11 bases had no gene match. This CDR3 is CSAAGTAKDQYF. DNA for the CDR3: TGCAGTGCTGCCGGGACAGCTAAGGACCAGTATTTT.

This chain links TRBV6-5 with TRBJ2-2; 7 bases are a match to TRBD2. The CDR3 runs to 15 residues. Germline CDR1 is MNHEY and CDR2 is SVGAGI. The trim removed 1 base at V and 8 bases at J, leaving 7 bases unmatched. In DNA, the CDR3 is TGTGCCAGCAGTTACTTCTCCCAAGCGGGAGGGGAGCTGTTTTTT. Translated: CASSYFSQAGGELFF.